This TCR beta chain was sequenced in a study of blood T cell repertoires in COVID-19. Study-wide context: Material from acute and convalescent COVID-19 was sourced from the United States, Italy and Spain. PBMCs, B-cell-depleted T cells, or T cells provided the cDNA or gDNA that made up the material.

Sequencing was performed with immunoSEQ multiplex PCR; in TCRdb, only in-frame clones are kept and a portion is missing. Found here are about 250,000 clones, roughly 90% of them singletons; the top ten hold under 3.5%. The V gene's germline CDR1 is WSHSY and CDR2 SAAADI. The CDR3 is 15 amino acids. The trim removed 5 bases at V and 4 bases at J, leaving 8 bases unmatched. The sequence was collected from a young woman with active or convalescent COVID-19. The rearrangement links TRBV10-2 to TRBJ2-5, with 9 positions matching TRBD1. Sample: peripheral blood. The CDR3 DNA reads TGCGCCAGCAGTCGGGACAGGGTCTTTCTAGAGACCCAGTACTTC. As protein: CASSRDRVFLETQYF.